These T cell receptor beta chains were read from a single sample in a study of blood T cells in healthy people across ages. TCRdb ran MiXCR on the 5' RACE reads and lists one entry per CDR3 protein. Of 540,000 or so distinct CDR3 sequences in the sample, about 24% were seen once. These data were also filed under a second study, of T cells of mothers and their children.

The sample was blood. These receptors were collected from a boy aged 10-17 years in good health. CDR3s include the opening cysteine and the closing phenylalanine or tryptophan. Each record gives: J gene, D gene, V gene, CDR3 length, clone size, CDR3 protein, CDR3 DNA. D genes are given only for firm matches. Clone size is stated in some rows and not others, as once, few, many or a class when expanded.

TRBJ2-1 | NA | TRBV11-2 | 14 | few | CASSPGDGYNEQFF | TGTGCCAGCAGCCCGGGGGACGGTTACAATGAGCAGTTCTTC
TRBJ2-7 | NA | TRBV7-2 | 15 | few | CASSFGLVQWDEQYF | TGTGCCAGCAGCTTTGGGCTAGTACAGTGGGACGAGCAGTACTTC
TRBJ2-4 | NA | TRBV5-1 | 19 | once | CASSYGGWTRGLAKNIQYF | TGCGCCAGCAGCTACGGGGGCTGGACTCGGGGGCTAGCCAAAAACATTCAGTACTTC
TRBJ2-1 | TRBD1 | TRBV29-1 | 13 | NA | CSVPGQAIDEQFF | TGCAGCGTCCCGGGACAGGCCATCGATGAGCAGTTCTTC
TRBJ2-5 | TRBD2 | TRBV3-1 | 20 | NA | CASSQWGLAELKGYQETQYF | TGTGCCAGCAGCCAATGGGGACTAGCGGAATTAAAGGGCTACCAAGAGACCCAGTACTTC
TRBJ2-3 | NA | TRBV7-9 | 15 | NA | CASSLLEEGTDTQYF | TGTGCCAGCAGCCTACTAGAGGAGGGCACAGATACGCAGTATTTT
TRBJ1-2 | NA | TRBV27 | 13 | NA | CASSFDGNYGYTF | TGTGCCAGCAGTTTCGACGGGAACTATGGCTACACCTTC
TRBJ2-7 | NA | TRBV6-5 | 13 | few | CASSYGQIYEQYF | TGTGCCAGCAGTTACGGACAGATTTACGAGCAGTACTTC
TRBJ2-1 | NA | TRBV9 | 11 | NA | CASSAANEQFF | TGTGCCAGCAGCGCGGCCAATGAGCAGTTCTTC
TRBJ2-5 | NA | TRBV2 | 11 | few | CASRLVPTQYF | TGTGCCAGCCGACTAGTCCCGACCCAGTACTTC
TRBJ2-5 | NA | TRBV19 | 16 | NA | CASSISFRGRQETQYF | TGTGCCAGTAGTATAAGTTTCAGAGGCAGACAAGAGACCCAGTACTTC
TRBJ1-1 | TRBD1 | TRBV28 | 14 | NA | CASSFGTGGTEAFF | TGTGCCAGCAGTTTTGGGACAGGGGGCACTGAAGCTTTCTTT
TRBJ2-7 | TRBD1 | TRBV20-1 | 14 | NA | CRVGDRGSTYEQYF | TGCAGGGTTGGCGACAGGGGGTCAACCTACGAGCAGTACTTC
TRBJ1-5 | NA | TRBV6-4 | 15 | NA | CASSESPGSNQPQHF | TGTGCCAGCAGTGAATCTCCAGGGAGCAATCAGCCCCAGCATTTT
TRBJ2-3 | NA | TRBV20-1 | 17 | few | CSARDIYSTRRTDTQYF | TGCAGTGCTAGAGATATTTACTCGACAAGGCGCACAGATACGCAGTATTTT
TRBJ2-5 | NA | TRBV27 | 16 | few | CASSYSGGIVQETQYF | TGTGCCAGCAGTTATTCCGGGGGCATCGTACAAGAGACCCAGTACTTC
TRBJ1-4 | TRBD1 | TRBV6-1 | 14 | few | CAASGRDRGEKLFF | TGTGCCGCTTCAGGTCGGGACAGGGGTGAAAAACTGTTTTTT
TRBJ1-3 | NA | TRBV19 | 16 | few | CASISGLLHSGNTIYF | TGTGCCAGTATATCGGGACTCCTACACTCTGGAAACACCATATATTTT
TRBJ1-4 | NA | TRBV20-1 | 14 | NA | CSASSRTDNEKLFF | TGCAGTGCTAGCTCCCGGACGGACAATGAAAAACTGTTTTTT
TRBJ1-3 | NA | TRBV7-3 | 14 | NA | CASSLRWTGNTIYF | TGTGCCAGCAGCTTACGCTGGACCGGAAACACCATATATTTT
TRBJ2-2 | NA | TRBV10-3 | 16 | NA | CAISEPGQEGTGELFF | TGTGCCATCAGTGAGCCGGGGCAGGAAGGAACCGGGGAGCTGTTTTTT
TRBJ2-3 | TRBD1 | TRBV5-6 | 17 | few | CASSLFTGQGKSDTQYF | TGTGCCAGCAGCTTGTTTACGGGACAGGGGAAATCAGATACGCAGTATTTT
TRBJ2-7 | TRBD2 | TRBV7-2 | 15 | NA | CASSWGGITPYEQYF | TGTGCCAGCAGCTGGGGGGGGATCACACCATACGAGCAGTACTTC
TRBJ1-2 | TRBD1 | TRBV7-2 | 14 | NA | CASSLRDRGYGYTF | TGTGCCAGCAGCCTCCGGGACAGGGGCTATGGCTACACCTTC
TRBJ2-3 | NA | TRBV5-6 | 14 | NA | CASAGTQEGDTQYF | TGTGCCAGCGCCGGGACCCAAGAGGGAGATACGCAGTATTTT
TRBJ1-1 | NA | TRBV2 | 14 | few | CASSEFSGNTEAFF | TGTGCCAGCAGTGAATTCTCCGGGAACACTGAAGCTTTCTTT
TRBJ1-1 | TRBD1 | TRBV12-3/TRBV12-4 | 14 | few | CASRLTGNRLEAFF | TGTGCCAGCAGACTGACAGGGAATAGGCTGGAAGCTTTCTTT
TRBJ2-7 | NA | TRBV28 | 16 | NA | CASSTQDSASSYEQYF | TGTGCCAGCAGTACCCAGGACAGTGCGTCCTCCTACGAGCAGTACTTC
TRBJ2-7 | NA | TRBV6-6 | 14 | NA | CASSGDGISYEQYF | TGTGCCAGCAGTGGGGACGGGATATCCTACGAGCAGTACTTC
TRBJ2-7 | NA | TRBV28 | 13 | NA | CASSPRLTYEQYF | TGTGCCAGCAGTCCTCGACTGACCTACGAGCAGTACTTC
TRBJ2-4 | NA | TRBV21-1 | 21 | NA | CASSVRPPQGNGLVAKNIQYF | TGTGCCAGCAGCGTCCGGCCCCCACAGGGTAACGGCCTAGTAGCCAAAAACATTCAGTACTTC
TRBJ2-3 | NA | TRBV28 | 14 | NA | CASSLPQGPDTQYF | TGTGCCAGCAGTCTACCACAGGGTCCAGATACGCAGTATTTT
TRBJ1-1 | NA | TRBV5-5 | 15 | NA | CASSLGPLMNTEAFF | TGTGCCAGCAGCTTGGGACCACTAATGAACACTGAAGCTTTCTTT
TRBJ2-3 | TRBD2 | TRBV4-1 | 17 | NA | CASSHPSGGSGEDTQYF | TGCGCCAGCAGCCACCCCAGCGGGGGATCGGGAGAAGATACGCAGTATTTT
TRBJ1-1 | NA | TRBV24-1 | 15 | NA | CATSDSQGIGTEAFF | TGTGCCACCAGTGATTCGCAGGGGATAGGGACTGAAGCTTTCTTT
TRBJ1-2 | NA | TRBV7-2 | 14 | NA | CASSLRGRGYGYTF | TGTGCCAGCAGCTTAAGGGGCAGAGGCTATGGCTACACCTTC
TRBJ2-2 | TRBD1 | TRBV24-1 | 17 | NA | CATSDLPRDRGNGELFF | TGTGCCACCAGTGATTTGCCTCGGGACAGGGGTAACGGGGAGCTGTTTTTT
TRBJ2-7 | NA | TRBV4-3 | 18 | few | CASSQDWSGSRRHYEQYF | TGCGCCAGCAGCCAAGATTGGAGTGGCAGCCGGCGTCACTACGAGCAGTACTTC
TRBJ1-2 | NA | TRBV27 | 13 | NA | CASSLGTGGGYTF | TGTGCCAGCAGTTTAGGGACGGGGGGTGGCTACACCTTC
TRBJ2-1 | NA | TRBV18 | 14 | NA | CASSRLDLHNEQFF | TGTGCCAGCTCACGATTGGACCTTCACAATGAGCAGTTCTTC
TRBJ2-5 | TRBD1 | TRBV28 | 14 | few | CASRPGTVQETQYF | TGTGCCAGCAGGCCCGGGACAGTTCAAGAGACCCAGTACTTC